Listed below are T cell receptor beta chains from one sample, sequenced in a study of identical twins. From the 5' RACE reads, TCRdb called clonotypes with MiXCR, one entry per CDR3 protein. The repertoire consists of 1.5 million to 2 million distinct CDR3 sequences, with around a third occurring once and the leading ten covering over 0.25%. Input material: cord blood. The receptor set was obtained from a newborn girl in good health. The conserved cysteine and the conserved F or W are not part of the CDR3 here. Each record gives: CDR3 protein, clone size, J gene, V gene. The size of a clone is reported for some rows only, either as once, few or many, or as a class for expanded clones.

CDR3aa: ASSLAAVWTNEKLF; abundance: .; j_gene: TRBJ1-4; v_gene: TRBV5-1
CDR3aa: ASRTKQGGTGELF; abundance: few; j_gene: TRBJ2-2; v_gene: TRBV6-1
CDR3aa: ASSQVKINYGYT; abundance: few; j_gene: TRBJ1-2; v_gene: TRBV4-2
CDR3aa: ASSFRTPGPQETQY; abundance: few; j_gene: TRBJ2-5; v_gene: TRBV4-1
CDR3aa: ASSLGLAYQETQY; abundance: .; j_gene: TRBJ2-5; v_gene: TRBV5-4
CDR3aa: ASSVRDHSYNEQF; abundance: .; j_gene: TRBJ2-1; v_gene: TRBV7-6
CDR3aa: ASSPRLAGPTLDTQY; abundance: .; j_gene: TRBJ2-3; v_gene: TRBV12-3/TRBV12-4
CDR3aa: ASSLRTIAYNEQF; abundance: few; j_gene: TRBJ2-1; v_gene: TRBV27
CDR3aa: SASGDSLQETQY; abundance: few; j_gene: TRBJ2-5; v_gene: TRBV20-1
CDR3aa: SVGGQGGYGYT; abundance: few; j_gene: TRBJ1-2; v_gene: TRBV29-1
CDR3aa: ASPKRGGAGYGYT; abundance: few; j_gene: TRBJ1-2; v_gene: TRBV21-1
CDR3aa: ASSYSIGTGFEKLF; abundance: .; j_gene: TRBJ1-4; v_gene: TRBV6-6
CDR3aa: ASMGASGFQETQY; abundance: few; j_gene: TRBJ2-5; v_gene: TRBV5-1
CDR3aa: SAIITGFNSPLH; abundance: few; j_gene: TRBJ1-6; v_gene: TRBV20-1
CDR3aa: ASSASFWGLNEQF; abundance: once; j_gene: TRBJ2-1; v_gene: TRBV7-9
CDR3aa: ASSPPVWETQY; abundance: .; j_gene: TRBJ2-5; v_gene: TRBV18
CDR3aa: ASSQDMGHRGEQY; abundance: .; j_gene: TRBJ2-4; v_gene: TRBV4-1
CDR3aa: ASSDRTGLNTEAF; abundance: .; j_gene: TRBJ1-1; v_gene: TRBV25-1
CDR3aa: ASSTRQGTEAF; abundance: many; j_gene: TRBJ1-1; v_gene: TRBV4-1
CDR3aa: ASSPPYRTLNSPLH; abundance: few; j_gene: TRBJ1-6; v_gene: TRBV12-3/TRBV12-4
CDR3aa: ASSQKLRGQGTDTQY; abundance: few; j_gene: TRBJ2-3; v_gene: TRBV4-2
CDR3aa: SVRHINEAF; abundance: .; j_gene: TRBJ1-1; v_gene: TRBV29-1
CDR3aa: SARLAGGRTGELF; abundance: .; j_gene: TRBJ2-2; v_gene: TRBV20-1
CDR3aa: SAFSGGVYTQY; abundance: .; j_gene: TRBJ2-3; v_gene: TRBV20-1
CDR3aa: ASSPPAGGTDTQY; abundance: .; j_gene: TRBJ2-3; v_gene: TRBV27
CDR3aa: ASSKGTGVEKLF; abundance: few; j_gene: TRBJ1-4; v_gene: TRBV21-1
CDR3aa: ASSHYQTSGGEETQY; abundance: few; j_gene: TRBJ2-5; v_gene: TRBV4-1
CDR3aa: ASSTGQGRRGTEAF; abundance: .; j_gene: TRBJ1-1; v_gene: TRBV19
CDR3aa: SARDPGTRTEAF; abundance: .; j_gene: TRBJ1-1; v_gene: TRBV20-1